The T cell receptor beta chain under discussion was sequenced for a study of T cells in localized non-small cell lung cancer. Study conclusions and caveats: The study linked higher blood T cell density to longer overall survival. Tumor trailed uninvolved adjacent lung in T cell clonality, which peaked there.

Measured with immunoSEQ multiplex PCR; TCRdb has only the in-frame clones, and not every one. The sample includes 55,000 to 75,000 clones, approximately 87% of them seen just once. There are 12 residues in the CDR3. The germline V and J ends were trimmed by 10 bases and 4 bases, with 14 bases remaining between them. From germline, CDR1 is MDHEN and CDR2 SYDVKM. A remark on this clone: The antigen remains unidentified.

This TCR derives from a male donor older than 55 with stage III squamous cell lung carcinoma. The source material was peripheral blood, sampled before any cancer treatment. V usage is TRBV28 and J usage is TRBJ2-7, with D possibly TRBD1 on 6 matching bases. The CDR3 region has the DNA TGTGCCACCACCCGGACAGCATACGAGCAGTACGTC. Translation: CATTRTAYEQYV.